These 17 T cell receptor beta chains came from one sample sequenced in a study of cytomegalovirus exposure and HLA in healthy donors. PCR involved 60 Vbeta and 13 Jbeta primers. Sequencing was performed with immunoSEQ multiplex PCR; in TCRdb, only in-frame clones are kept and a portion is missing. The repertoire consists of 200,000 to 250,000 clones, with about 84% occurring once and the leading ten covering about 1.2%. The material sequenced was PBMCs. The receptors come from a human donor in good health.

The chain has TRBV7-9 and TRBJ1-2, with 7 bases matching TRBD1. Trimming cost V 1 base and J 3 bases; bases outside gene matches: 8. There are 16 residues in the CDR3. Per the germline V gene, CDR1 is SEHNR and CDR2 is FQNEAQ (reference sequence). CDR3 sequence reads: CASSLDPRTGHYGYTF. The CDR3 nucleotides are TGTGCCAGCAGCTTAGATCCAAGGACAGGCCACTATGGCTACACCTTC.

The chain couples TRBV7-3 to TRBJ2-1; 12 positions match TRBD2. Germline V CDR1 and CDR2: SGHTA, FQGTGA. After removal of 5 bases from V and 7 bases from J, the junction contained 12 bases not matched to a gene. The CDR3 has 17 residues. The CDR3 DNA is TGTGCCAGCAGCGTCAACCCCGGGACTAGCGGGTCGAATGAGCAGTTCTTC. Translated: CASSVNPGTSGSNEQFF.

The rearrangement joins TRBV18 to TRBJ1-3; possibly TRBD1 for D (5 bases). The CDR3 has 16 residues. With 3 bases removed from V and 0 bases from J, the gap between germline ends came to 12 bases. Germline CDR1 KGHSH, CDR2 LQKENI. The chain's CDR3 is CASSPTLRASGNTIYF. CDR3 in DNA: TGTGCCAGCTCACCGACTCTCAGGGCCTCTGGAAACACCATATATTTT.

The J gene is TRBJ1-3, the V gene TRBV5-1; D is uncertain. CDR3 size: 14 residues. The germline gives CDR1 SGHRS, CDR2 YFSETQ. The ends were cut back, 0 bases at V and 4 bases at J, with 8 bases in the middle. CDR3 bases: TGCGCCAGCAGCTTGGCAGTATCCGGAAACACCATATATTTT. Protein product: CASSLAVSGNTIYF.

CDR3 residues: CASSQLPYRIYSYEQYF. CDR3 nucleotides: TGCGCCAGCAGCCAATTACCGTACAGGATCTACTCCTACGAGCAGTACTTC. This sequence joins TRBV4-1 and TRBJ2-5, with D possibly being TRBD1 (5 bases). The last part of the DNA fits TRBJ2-7 better; the J call may be wrong. Germline V CDR1 and CDR2: MGHRA, YSYEKL. The CDR3 totals 17 residues.

This clone was recorded once. The genes are TRBV28 and TRBJ1-3; 7 nucleotides align to TRBD1. The CDR3 sequence is 16 residues long. CDR1 and CDR2 from the germline V gene are MDHEN and SYDVKM. Trimming cost V 6 bases and J 0 bases; bases outside gene matches: 8. For the CDR3, the DNA is TGTGCCAGCAGAAAAGTCCCAGGGGGCTCTGGAAACACCATATATTTT. Its translation is CASRKVPGGSGNTIYF. Variable domain in full (rest from reference TRBV28 and TRBJ1-3): DVKVTQSSRYLVKRTGEKVFLECVQDMDHENMFWYRQDPGLGLRLIYFSYDVKMKEKGDIPEGYSVSREKKERFSLILESASTNQTSMYLCASRKVPGGSGNTIYFGEGSWLTVV.

The V call is TRBV30, the J call TRBJ2-1, with D possibly TRBD1 on 6 matching bases. The CDR3 contains 12 residues. In germline, CDR1 is GTSNPN, CDR2 SVGIG (reference sequence). Trimming took 5 bases from V and 16 from J, leaving 21 bases between them. CDR3 amino acids: CAWGAAPGQGFF. CDR3 DNA sequence: TGTGCCTGGGGAGCCGCGCCGGGACAAGGATTCTTC. Full variable domain (remainder filled in from reference TRBV30 and TRBJ2-1): SQTIHQWPATLVQPVGSPLSLECTVEGTSNPNLYWYRQAAGRGLQLLFYSVGIGQISSEVPQNLSASRPQDRQFILSSKKLLLSDSGFYLCAWGAAPGQGFFGPGTRLTVL.

The chain uses TRBV29-1 and TRBJ2-3, with D tentatively TRBD1 (5 bases). Germline-derived CDR1 and CDR2 are SQVTM and ANQGSEA. The CDR3 spans 12 residues. Deletions cut 3 bases from V and 1 base from J, with 5 bases between. The CDR3 region is CSVDRGTDTQYF. CDR3 sequence (DNA): TGCAGCGTTGACAGGGGCACAGATACGCAGTATTTT.

The chain employs TRBV10-3 and TRBJ1-1, with 8 bases fitting TRBD1. The V and J ends lost 2 bases and 3 bases, in that order; junction bases with no gene match: 2. CDR3 length: 14 amino acids. Germline loops: CDR1 ENHRY, CDR2 SYGVKD. DNA of the CDR3: TGTGCCATCAGTGAGGCAGGGGGCTACACTGAAGCTTTCTTT. This gives the protein CAISEAGGYTEAFF.

This chain joins TRBV19 and TRBJ1-1; 7 bases are shared with TRBD1. Germline V gene lookup returns CDR1 LNHDA and CDR2 SQIVND (reference sequence). The V segment lost 4 bases and the J segment 7 bases; nucleotides outside the gene matches: 6. The CDR3 length is 13 residues. The CDR3 DNA reads as TGTGCCAGTAGTACTCGACAGGGAATTGAAGCTTTCTTT. This gives the protein CASSTRQGIEAFF.

The gene calls are TRBV2 and TRBJ2-6, with D maybe TRBD1 (5 bases). CDR3 size: 16 residues. The ends were cut back, 10 bases at V and 4 bases at J, with 20 bases in the middle. Germline V lookup: CDR1 SNHLY, CDR2 FYNNEI. CDR3 bases: TGTGCCACCCACCCCTCGGCAGGGCGGGGGGCCAACGTCCTGACTTTC. It codes for CATHPSAGRGANVLTF.

This chain links TRBV29-1 with TRBJ2-7, with 7 bases identical to TRBD1. The V segment lost 6 bases and the J segment 3 bases; nucleotides outside the gene matches: 2. From germline, CDR1 is SQVTM and CDR2 ANQGSEA. The CDR3 runs 11 residues. CDR3 sequence: CSVGQNYEQYF. The CDR3 DNA reads TGCAGCGTGGGACAGAACTACGAGCAGTACTTC.

The chain carries TRBV21-1 and TRBJ2-1; TRBD2 reflects the table's D call only, with no check against the DNA. TRBV21-1 is annotated as a pseudogene. This CDR3 contains 19 residues. The CDR3 nucleotides read TGTGCCAGCAGCTCCCTAGGACTAGCGGGAGAGGACGCCTACAATGAGCAGTTCTTC. Its protein is CASSSLGLAGEDAYNEQFF.

This rearrangement joins TRBV5-1 to TRBJ2-1; D is uncertain. Per germline, CDR1 SGHRS and CDR2 YFSETQ. Between the trimmed V and J ends, which lost 4 bases and 8 bases, there was a span of 13 bases. This CDR3 has 13 residues. The CDR3 DNA reads TGCGCCAGCAGCCCCGACCTAGAGGATGAGCAGTTCTTC. Protein: CASSPDLEDEQFF.

The genes are TRBV7-8 and TRBJ2-5; 7 bases are a match to TRBD1. Germline assignment: CDR1 SGHVS and CDR2 FQNEAQ. Germline trimming cut 5 bases from V and 0 bases from J; bases unmatched to any gene: 6. The CDR3 is 15 amino acids. The CDR3 nucleotides read TGTGCCAGCAGCCATATGGGACAGAACCAAGAGACCCAGTACTTC. Translation gives CASSHMGQNQETQYF. The full variable domain, rest sourced from reference TRBV7-8 and TRBJ2-5, is GAGVSQSPRYKVAKRGQDVALRCDPISGHVSLFWYQQALGQGPEFLTYFQNEAQLDKSGLPSDRFFAERPEGSVSTLKIQRTQQEDSAVYLCASSHMGQNQETQYFGPGTRLLVL.

The chain links TRBV2 to TRBJ2-7; 7 positions agree with TRBD1. V shed 6 bases and J 3 bases; nucleotides not matched to a gene: 2. Germline CDR1 SNHLY, CDR2 FYNNEI. The CDR3 spans 12 residues. For the CDR3, the DNA is TGTGCCAGCAGGGGGGACAGCTACGAGCAGTACTTC. This gives the protein CASRGDSYEQYF.

CDR3 sequence reads: CASSQGKRQGDEAFF. For the CDR3, the DNA is TGTGCCAGCAGCCAGGGGAAAAGACAGGGCGATGAAGCTTTCTTT. The chain combines TRBV14 with TRBJ1-1; 7 nucleotides align to TRBD1. The CDR3 length is 15 residues. The V gene's germline CDR1 is SGHDN and CDR2 FVKESK. V trimming: 3 bases; J trimming: 7 bases; junction bases outside the gene matches: 11.